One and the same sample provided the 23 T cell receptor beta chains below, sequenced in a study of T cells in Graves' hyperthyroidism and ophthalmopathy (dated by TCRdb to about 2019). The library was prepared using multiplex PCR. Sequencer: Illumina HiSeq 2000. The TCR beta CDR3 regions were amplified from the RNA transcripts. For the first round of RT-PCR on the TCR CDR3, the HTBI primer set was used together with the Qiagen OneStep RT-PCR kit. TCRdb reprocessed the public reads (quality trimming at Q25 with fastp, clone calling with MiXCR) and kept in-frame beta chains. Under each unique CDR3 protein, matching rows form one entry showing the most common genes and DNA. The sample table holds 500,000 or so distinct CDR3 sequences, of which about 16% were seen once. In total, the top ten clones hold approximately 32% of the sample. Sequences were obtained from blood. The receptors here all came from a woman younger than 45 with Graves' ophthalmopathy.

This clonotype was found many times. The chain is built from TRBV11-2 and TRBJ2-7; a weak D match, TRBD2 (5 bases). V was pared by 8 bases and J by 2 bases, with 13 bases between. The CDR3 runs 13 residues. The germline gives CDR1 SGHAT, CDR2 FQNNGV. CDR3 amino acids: CASELGAAYEQYF. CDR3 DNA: TGTGCCAGCGAGTTAGGAGCGGCCTACGAGCAGTACTTC.

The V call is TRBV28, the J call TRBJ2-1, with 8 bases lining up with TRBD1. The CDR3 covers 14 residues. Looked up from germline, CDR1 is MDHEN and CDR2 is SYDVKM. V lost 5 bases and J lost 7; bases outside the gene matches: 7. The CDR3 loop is CASSPVDRGNEQFF. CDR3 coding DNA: TGTGCCAGCAGTCCTGTCGACAGGGGTAATGAGCAGTTCTTC. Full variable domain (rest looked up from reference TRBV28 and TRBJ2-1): DVKVTQSSRYLVKRTGEKVFLECVQDMDHENMFWYRQDPGLGLRLIYFSYDVKMKEKGDIPEGYSVSREKKERFSLILESASTNQTSMYLCASSPVDRGNEQFFGPGTRLTVL.

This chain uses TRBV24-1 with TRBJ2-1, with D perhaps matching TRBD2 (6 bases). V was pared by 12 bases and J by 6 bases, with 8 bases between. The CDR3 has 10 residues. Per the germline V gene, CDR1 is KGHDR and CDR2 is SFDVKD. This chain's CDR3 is CAPGGNEQFF. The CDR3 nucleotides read TGTGCCCCCGGGGGCAATGAGCAGTTCTTC.

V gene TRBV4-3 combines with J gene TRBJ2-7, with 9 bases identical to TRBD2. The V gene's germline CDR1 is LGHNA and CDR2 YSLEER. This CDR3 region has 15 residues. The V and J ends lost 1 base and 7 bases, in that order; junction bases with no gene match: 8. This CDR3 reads CASSQGRGRAWEQYF. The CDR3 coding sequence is TGCGCCAGCAGCCAAGGCCGCGGGAGGGCCTGGGAGCAGTACTTC.

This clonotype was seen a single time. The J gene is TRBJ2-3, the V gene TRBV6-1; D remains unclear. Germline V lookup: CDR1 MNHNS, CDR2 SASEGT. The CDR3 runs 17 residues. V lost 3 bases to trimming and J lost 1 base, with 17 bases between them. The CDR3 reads CASSDLVTRTRTDTQYF. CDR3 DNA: TGTGCCAGCAGTGATCTCGTTACTCGTACGCGCACAGATACGCAGTATTTT.

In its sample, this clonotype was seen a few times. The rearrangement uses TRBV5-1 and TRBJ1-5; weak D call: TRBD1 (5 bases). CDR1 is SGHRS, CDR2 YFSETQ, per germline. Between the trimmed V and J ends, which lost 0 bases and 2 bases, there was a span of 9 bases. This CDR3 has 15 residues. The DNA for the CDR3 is TGCGCCAGCAGCTTGGGGGGCGCGGGCAATCAGCCCCAGCATTTT. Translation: CASSLGGAGNQPQHF.

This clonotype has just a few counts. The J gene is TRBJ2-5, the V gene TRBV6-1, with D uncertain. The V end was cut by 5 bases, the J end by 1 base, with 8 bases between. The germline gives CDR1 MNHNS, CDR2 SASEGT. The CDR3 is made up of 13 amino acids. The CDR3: CASSSQPQETQYF. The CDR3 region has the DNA TGTGCCAGCAGTTCCCAGCCCCAAGAGACCCAGTACTTC.

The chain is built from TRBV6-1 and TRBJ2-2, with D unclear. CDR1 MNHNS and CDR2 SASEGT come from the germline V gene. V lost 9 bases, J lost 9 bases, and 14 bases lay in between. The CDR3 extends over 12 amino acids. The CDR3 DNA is TGTGCCAGTGGGAAAGTTAGACGGGAGCTGTTTTTT. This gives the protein CASGKVRRELFF.

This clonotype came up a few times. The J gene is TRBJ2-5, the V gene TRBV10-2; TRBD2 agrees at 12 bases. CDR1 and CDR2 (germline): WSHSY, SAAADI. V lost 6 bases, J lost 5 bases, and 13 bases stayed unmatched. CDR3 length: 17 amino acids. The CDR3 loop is CASSVLAGGTSRETQYF. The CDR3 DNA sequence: TGCGCCAGCAGCGTACTAGCGGGAGGTACATCTAGGGAGACCCAGTACTTC.

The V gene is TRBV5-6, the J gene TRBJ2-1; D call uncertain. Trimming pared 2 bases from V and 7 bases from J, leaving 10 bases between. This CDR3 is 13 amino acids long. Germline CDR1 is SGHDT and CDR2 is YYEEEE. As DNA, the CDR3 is TGTGCCAGCAGCTTTGAATTTGGTAATGAGCAGTTCTTC. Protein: CASSFEFGNEQFF.

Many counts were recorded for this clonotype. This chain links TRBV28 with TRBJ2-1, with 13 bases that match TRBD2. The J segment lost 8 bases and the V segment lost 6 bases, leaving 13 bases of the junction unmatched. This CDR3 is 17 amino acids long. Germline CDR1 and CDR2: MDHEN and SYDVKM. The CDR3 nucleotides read TGTGCCAGCAGCACCGCCCGGACTAGCGGGAGACATGATGAGCAGTTCTTC. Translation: CASSTARTSGRHDEQFF.

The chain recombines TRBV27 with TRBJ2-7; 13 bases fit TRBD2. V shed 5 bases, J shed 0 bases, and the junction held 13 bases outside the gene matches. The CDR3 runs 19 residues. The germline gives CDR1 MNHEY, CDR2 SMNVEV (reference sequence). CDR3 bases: TGTGCCAGCAGTCGAAAGGGACTAGCGGGAAATCAAATCTCCTACGAGCAGTACTTC. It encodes CASSRKGLAGNQISYEQYF.

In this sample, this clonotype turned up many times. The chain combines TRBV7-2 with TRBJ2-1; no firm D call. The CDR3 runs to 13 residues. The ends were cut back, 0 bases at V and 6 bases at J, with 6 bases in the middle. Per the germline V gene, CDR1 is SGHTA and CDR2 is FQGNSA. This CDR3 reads CASSLAGSNEQFF. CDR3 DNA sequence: TGTGCCAGCAGCTTAGCGGGGTCCAATGAGCAGTTCTTC.

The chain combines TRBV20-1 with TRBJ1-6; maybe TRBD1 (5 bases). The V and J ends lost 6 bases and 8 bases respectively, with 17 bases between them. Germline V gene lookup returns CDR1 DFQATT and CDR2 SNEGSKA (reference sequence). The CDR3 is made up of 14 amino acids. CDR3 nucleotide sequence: TGCAGTGCCCCTCCGGGGTGGGGGGATTCACCCCTCCACTTT. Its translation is CSAPPGWGDSPLHF.

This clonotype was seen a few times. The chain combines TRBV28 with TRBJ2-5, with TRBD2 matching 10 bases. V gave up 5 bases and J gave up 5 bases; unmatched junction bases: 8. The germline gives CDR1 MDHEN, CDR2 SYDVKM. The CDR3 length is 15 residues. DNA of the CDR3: TGTGCCAGCAGTCCTTCTAGCGGGAGTTTGGAGACCCAGTACTTC. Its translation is CASSPSSGSLETQYF.

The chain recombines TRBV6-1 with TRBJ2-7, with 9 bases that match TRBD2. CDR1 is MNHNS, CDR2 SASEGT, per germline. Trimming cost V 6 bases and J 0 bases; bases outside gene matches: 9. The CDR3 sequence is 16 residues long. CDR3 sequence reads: CASSPGTSLLSYEQYF. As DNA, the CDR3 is TGTGCCAGCAGCCCCGGGACTAGCCTGCTCTCCTACGAGCAGTACTTC.

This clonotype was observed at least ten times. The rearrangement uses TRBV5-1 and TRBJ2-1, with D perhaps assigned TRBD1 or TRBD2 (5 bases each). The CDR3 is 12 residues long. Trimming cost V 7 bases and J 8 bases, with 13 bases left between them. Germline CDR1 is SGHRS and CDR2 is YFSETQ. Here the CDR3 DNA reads TGCGCCAGCTCCGTGAGGGGCGATGAGCAGTTCTTC. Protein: CASSVRGDEQFF.

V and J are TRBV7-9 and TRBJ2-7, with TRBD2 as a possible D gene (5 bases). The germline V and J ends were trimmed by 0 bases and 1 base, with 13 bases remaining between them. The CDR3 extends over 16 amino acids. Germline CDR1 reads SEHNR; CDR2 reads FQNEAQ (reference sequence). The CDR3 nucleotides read TGTGCCAGCAGCTTAGCGGCGGAGGTGGGATCCTACGAGCAGTACTTC. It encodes CASSLAAEVGSYEQYF.

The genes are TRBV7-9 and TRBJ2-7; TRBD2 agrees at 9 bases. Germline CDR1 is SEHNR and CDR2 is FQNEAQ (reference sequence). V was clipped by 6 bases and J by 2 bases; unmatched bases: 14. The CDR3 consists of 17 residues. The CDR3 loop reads CASRDLAGRWDAYEQYF. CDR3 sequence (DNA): TGTGCCAGCAGGGATCTAGCGGGAAGGTGGGACGCCTACGAGCAGTACTTC. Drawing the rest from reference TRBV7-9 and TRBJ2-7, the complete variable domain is DTGVSQNPRHKITKRGQNVTFRCDPISEHNRLYWYRQTLGQGPEFLTYFQNEAQLEKSRLLSDRFSAERPKGSFSTLEIQRTEQGDSAMYLCASRDLAGRWDAYEQYFGPGTRLTVT.

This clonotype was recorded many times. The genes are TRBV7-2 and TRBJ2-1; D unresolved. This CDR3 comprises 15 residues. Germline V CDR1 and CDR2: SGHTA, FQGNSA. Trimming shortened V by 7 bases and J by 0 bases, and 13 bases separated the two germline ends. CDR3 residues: CASKQSASSYNEQFF. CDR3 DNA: TGTGCCAGCAAGCAGAGCGCGAGCTCCTACAATGAGCAGTTCTTC. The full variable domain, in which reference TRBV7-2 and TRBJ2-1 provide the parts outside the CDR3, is GAGVSQSPSNKVTEKGKDVELRCDPISGHTALYWYRQSLGQGLEFLIYFQGNSAPDKSGLPSDRFSAERTGGSVSTLTIQRTQQEDSAVYLCASKQSASSYNEQFFGPGTRLTVL.

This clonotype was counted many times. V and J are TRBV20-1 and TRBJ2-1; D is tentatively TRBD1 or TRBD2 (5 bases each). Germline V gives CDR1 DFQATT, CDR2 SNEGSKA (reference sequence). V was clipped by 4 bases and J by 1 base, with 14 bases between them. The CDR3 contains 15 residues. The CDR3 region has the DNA TGCAGTGCTACCGAGGGGTCAGATTCCTACAATGAGCAGTTCTTC. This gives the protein CSATEGSDSYNEQFF.

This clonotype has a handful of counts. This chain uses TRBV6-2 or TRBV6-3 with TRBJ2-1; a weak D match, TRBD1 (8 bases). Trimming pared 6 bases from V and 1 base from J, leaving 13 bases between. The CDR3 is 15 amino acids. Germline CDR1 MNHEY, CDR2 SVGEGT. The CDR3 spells CASSNRGGSYNEQFF. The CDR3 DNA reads TGTGCCAGCAGCAACAGGGGGGGGTCCTACAATGAGCAGTTCTTC.

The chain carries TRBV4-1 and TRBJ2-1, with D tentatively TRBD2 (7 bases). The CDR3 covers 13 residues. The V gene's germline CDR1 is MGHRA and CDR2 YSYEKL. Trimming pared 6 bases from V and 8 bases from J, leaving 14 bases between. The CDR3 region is CASSTQGGDEQFF. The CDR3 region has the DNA TGCGCCAGCAGTACCCAAGGGGGGGATGAGCAGTTCTTC.